This is a list of T cell receptor beta chains from one sample in a study of cytomegalovirus exposure and HLA in healthy donors. Sequenced by immunoSEQ multiplex PCR; TCRdb stores in-frame clones only, minus some. The sample has more than 250,000 clones; roughly 89% are singletons. The sequenced sample consisted of PBMCs. These receptors all come from a woman between 18 and 29 years old in good health and CMV-seronegative. CDR3s include the opening cysteine and the closing phenylalanine or tryptophan. A D gene is named only where the DNA matches it firmly. Where a row states a size, it is once, few, many or the class of an expanded clone; other rows omit it.

V gene,CDR3 length,clone size,D gene,J gene,CDR3 DNA,CDR3 protein
TRBV5-4,15,once,TRBD1,TRBJ1-2,TGTGCCAGCAGCCGTCCCGGGACAGGGCGCTATGGCTACACCTTC,CASSRPGTGRYGYTF
TRBV18,15,-,TRBD2,TRBJ2-1,TGTGCCAGCTCACCTACTAGCGGGAAGAACAATGAGCAGTTCTTC,CASSPTSGKNNEQFF
TRBV5-4,15,-,TRBD1,TRBJ2-7,TGTGCCAGCAGCTATGGGACAGGGGGCCCCTACGAGCAGTACTTC,CASSYGTGGPYEQYF
TRBV28,14,-,TRBD1,TRBJ1-1,TGTGCCAGCAGTTCAGGGGGCCTCAACACTGAAGCTTTCTTT,CASSSGGLNTEAFF
TRBV2,14,-,-,TRBJ1-2,TGTGCCAGCAGTGAGGACAGATATGACTATGGCTACACCTTC,CASSEDRYDYGYTF
TRBV12-5,15,-,-,TRBJ2-1,TGTGCTAGTGGCCTCTACAGGGGAGGCTACAATGAGCAGTTCTTC,CASGLYRGGYNEQFF
TRBV30,15,-,TRBD1,TRBJ2-3,TGTGCCTGGAGTGTTGGGACAGGTGCCACAGATACGCAGTATTTT,CAWSVGTGATDTQYF
TRBV27,13,-,-,TRBJ2-4,TGTGCCAGCAGCGGACTGGCCAAAAACATTCAGTACTTC,CASSGLAKNIQYF
TRBV18,14,-,-,TRBJ2-1,TGTGCCAGCTCACCAGATAGTTCGGGGAATGAGCAGTTCTTC,CASSPDSSGNEQFF
TRBV7-2,16,-,TRBD2,TRBJ2-3,TGTGCCAGCAGCCGATGGGCCCTAGCGGGAGGAGGGACGCAGTATTTT,CASSRWALAGGGTQYF
TRBV7-8,17,-,-,TRBJ2-7,TGTGCCAGCAGCTTAGGGGGGCGGTCTAGCGGCCGTTCGGGGCAGTACTTC,CASSLGGRSSGRSGQYF
TRBV6-1,14,-,-,TRBJ2-7,TGTGCCAGCATTCGAGATCTGGGAGTCTACGAGCAGTACTTC,CASIRDLGVYEQYF
TRBV9,15,-,TRBD2,TRBJ2-7,TGTGCCAGCAGCCCAAGACTAGCGGGAAACTACGAGCAGTACTTC,CASSPRLAGNYEQYF
TRBV6-5,16,-,-,TRBJ2-7,TGTGCCAGCAGTTACTCGGGGGGACTCGAAATATACGAGCAGTACTTC,CASSYSGGLEIYEQYF
TRBV29-1,12,-,-,TRBJ1-2,TGCAGCGGTCGAACAGCTAACTATGGCTACACCTTC,CSGRTANYGYTF
TRBV5-4,14,-,-,TRBJ2-7,TGTGCCAGCAGCGATTCCGGGGGTCTCTACGAGCAGTACTTC,CASSDSGGLYEQYF
TRBV5-1,15,once,TRBD2,TRBJ2-1,TGCGCCAGCAGCTTGGCACTAGCGGGAGGGAATGAGCAGTTCTTC,CASSLALAGGNEQFF
TRBV4-3,17,-,-,TRBJ2-7,TGCGCCAGCAGCCAAGAGCTGGGCGGACAGCTGCTCTACGAGCAGTACTTC,CASSQELGGQLLYEQYF
TRBV7-2,14,-,TRBD1,TRBJ2-7,TGTGCCAGCAGCTTATTGGACAGGGGGTACGAGCAGTACTTC,CASSLLDRGYEQYF
TRBV6-5,14,-,-,TRBJ2-5,TGTGCCAGCAGTTACGGGAGTGGGCAAGAGACCCAGTACTTC,CASSYGSGQETQYF
TRBV15,14,-,TRBD1,TRBJ1-5,TGTGCCACCAGACAAGGGACAGCTTATCAGCCCCAGCATTTT,CATRQGTAYQPQHF
TRBV4-2,15,-,-,TRBJ1-4,TGTGCCAGCAGCCAAGTGACCCTAGAAGGCGAAAAACTGTTTTTT,CASSQVTLEGEKLFF
TRBV18,15,-,-,TRBJ1-5,TGTGCCAGCTCACCATCGCGGGGGCGGAATCAGCCCCAGCATTTT,CASSPSRGRNQPQHF
TRBV4-1,15,-,TRBD2,TRBJ2-1,TGCGCCAGCAGCCCCACTAGCGGCTCCTACAATGAGCAGTTCTTC,CASSPTSGSYNEQFF
TRBV6-1,13,-,-,TRBJ2-7,TGTGCCAGCAGTGGTCGGTCCTCCTACGAGCAGTACTTC,CASSGRSSYEQYF
TRBV18,14,-,-,TRBJ2-1,TGTGCCAGCTCCCCTCGTGGGCGTGCTAATGAGCAGTTCTTC,CASSPRGRANEQFF
TRBV6-1,14,few,TRBD1,TRBJ1-5,TGTGCCAGCAGTCGGACAGGGACTAATCAGCCCCAGCATTTT,CASSRTGTNQPQHF
TRBV7-8,15,-,TRBD1,TRBJ1-4,TGTGCCAGCAGCACCCCGGGACAGAGTAATGAAAAACTGTTTTTT,CASSTPGQSNEKLFF